The 30 T cell receptor beta chains below all came from one sample that was sequenced in a study of T cell changes during pregnancy in multiple sclerosis. This table comes from immunoSEQ multiplex PCR, and its TCRdb copy is limited to in-frame clones, with some not included. This sample has about 38,000 clones, with about nine tenths found just once. The sample was CD8+ T cells from peripheral blood mononuclear cells, taken in the second trimester of pregnancy. These receptors originate from a female donor with multiple sclerosis, enrolled in a pregnancy study.

The chain's CDR3 is CASSPRGLGQYF. The CDR3 bases are TGTGCCAGCAGCCCAAGGGGACTAGGACAGTATTTT. J is TRBJ2-3 and V is TRBV7-9; TRBD2 matches 8 bases. Germline values: CDR1 SEHNR, CDR2 FQNEAQ (reference sequence). This CDR3 comprises 12 residues. V dropped 5 bases and J dropped 12; count of bases not matched to a gene: 7.

J is TRBJ2-5 and V is TRBV9; 14 bases map to TRBD2. Unmatched junction bases numbered 4, after V lost 2 bases and J lost 4 bases. The CDR3 is 16 amino acids. Germline CDR1 SGDLS, CDR2 YYNGEE. The CDR3 protein is CASSVGTSGSRETQYF. For the CDR3, the DNA is TGTGCCAGCAGCGTGGGGACTAGCGGGAGCAGAGAGACCCAGTACTTC.

The V call is TRBV4-3, the J call TRBJ2-4, with D maybe TRBD2 (6 bases). Germline assignment: CDR1 LGHNA and CDR2 YSLEER. The ends were cut back, 0 bases at V and 3 bases at J, with 15 bases in the middle. This CDR3 contains 17 residues. CDR3 in amino acids: CASSQDMEGKGKNIQYF. The CDR3 DNA follows: TGCGCCAGCAGCCAAGATATGGAGGGAAAGGGCAAAAACATTCAGTACTTC.

This clone was detected once. The genes are TRBV30 and TRBJ1-5; D possibly corresponds to TRBD1 (6 bases). The CDR3 contains 19 residues. V was shortened by 1 base and J by 0 bases, with 22 bases between the two germline ends. Germline CDR1 reads GTSNPN; CDR2 reads SVGIG (reference sequence). CDR3 sequence (DNA): TGTGCCTGGAGTGGAGATTTCGGGGGGCGTTTTTATAGCAATCAGCCCCAGCATTTT. Translating gives CAWSGDFGGRFYSNQPQHF.

The chain links TRBV7-2 to TRBJ2-7; TRBD1 aligns across 10 bases. The CDR3 contains 15 residues. Germline CDR1 is SGHTA and CDR2 is FQGNSA. V dropped 5 bases and J dropped 2; count of bases not matched to a gene: 6. CDR3 sequence: CASSPGTGVTYEQYF. CDR3 bases: TGTGCCAGCAGCCCAGGGACAGGGGTAACCTACGAGCAGTACTTC.

V and J are TRBV4-1 and TRBJ1-5, with 7 nucleotides matching TRBD1. The CDR3 totals 16 residues. In germline, CDR1 is MGHRA, CDR2 YSYEKL. V lost 0 bases, J lost 7 bases, and 9 bases stayed unmatched. CDR3 DNA sequence: TGCGCCAGCAGCCAAGAAGCCCTAAGACAGGGACAGCCCCAGCATTTT. Translation: CASSQEALRQGQPQHF.

J is TRBJ1-4 and V is TRBV4-3; no reliable D call. Per the germline V gene, CDR1 is LGHNA and CDR2 is YSLEER. This CDR3 is built from 16 residues. The V gene lost 0 bases and the J gene lost 0 bases, with 8 bases spanning the gap. The CDR3 region has the DNA TGCGCCAGCAGCCAAGATATCGGTGCAACTAATGAAAAACTGTTTTTT. Encoded protein: CASSQDIGATNEKLFF.

This chain connects TRBV5-4 to TRBJ1-1, with D possibly being TRBD1 (6 bases). Germline V CDR1 and CDR2: SGHNT, YYREEE (reference sequence). The CDR3 has 18 residues. V lost 4 bases, J lost 3 bases, and 25 bases lay in between. CDR3 protein: CASSPREGGGNWYTEAFF. The CDR3 DNA is TGTGCCAGCAGCCCCCGGGAAGGGGGGGGGAATTGGTACACTGAAGCTTTCTTT.

The rearrangement joins TRBV5-4 to TRBJ2-5; D is perhaps TRBD2 (5 bases). Germline V gene sequence: CDR1 SGHNT, CDR2 YYREEE (reference sequence). The CDR3 spans 14 residues. V was pared by 4 bases and J by 7 bases, with 17 bases between. Here the CDR3 reads CASSPGVAGGTQYF. In nucleotides, the CDR3 is TGTGCCAGCAGCCCCGGGGTAGCAGGTGGGACCCAGTACTTC.

The genes are TRBV7-6 and TRBJ2-7; D call uncertain. CDR3 length equals 14 residues. V was shortened by 2 bases and J by 5 bases, with 13 bases between the two germline ends. The germline V gene has CDR1 SGHVS and CDR2 FNYEAQ. DNA for the CDR3: TGTGCCAGCAGCTTAAGTTCTAGTGGCCACGAGCAGTACTTC. Amino acids: CASSLSSSGHEQYF.

This chain links TRBV4-3 with TRBJ2-7; the D gene is possibly TRBD1 (5 bases). The CDR3 is 17 amino acids. CDR1 is LGHNA, CDR2 YSLEER, per germline. V lost 1 base and J lost 2, with 18 bases in between. The CDR3 loop reads CASSQGFVGLTPYEQYF. The CDR3 nucleotides read TGCGCCAGCAGCCAAGGGTTTGTGGGGCTAACGCCCTACGAGCAGTACTTC.

The chain has TRBV5-1 and TRBJ2-1, with 8 nucleotides matching TRBD1. This CDR3 has 14 amino acids. Germline values: CDR1 SGHRS, CDR2 YFSETQ. After removal of 4 bases from V and 8 bases from J, the junction contained 8 bases not matched to a gene. DNA for the CDR3: TGCGCCAGCAGCCAGCAAAAGACAGGGGATGAGCAGTTCTTC. Protein: CASSQQKTGDEQFF. The full variable domain, rest sourced from reference TRBV5-1 and TRBJ2-1, is KAGVTQTPRYLIKTRGQQVTLSCSPISGHRSVSWYQQTPGQGLQFLFEYFSETQRNKGNFPGRFSGRQFSNSRSEMNVSTLELGDSALYLCASSQQKTGDEQFFGPGTRLTVL.

The chain couples TRBV27 to TRBJ2-7; D unclear. Germline lookup yields CDR1 MNHEY and CDR2 SMNVEV (reference sequence). Trimming left V 4 bases short and J 2 bases short, with 9 bases between. CDR3 length: 13 residues. CDR3: CASSSVPAYEQYF. The CDR3 nucleotides read TGTGCCAGCAGTTCGGTCCCCGCCTACGAGCAGTACTTC.

The chain couples TRBV30 to TRBJ2-7; D is unresolved. The CDR3 contains 14 residues. Looked up from germline, CDR1 is GTSNPN and CDR2 is SVGIG (reference sequence). Trimming shortened V by 8 bases and J by 6 bases, and 23 bases separated the two germline ends. CDR3 DNA: TGTGCCATTCATAGTCCCGTGCTCAAGTTCGAGCAGTACTTC. It codes for CAIHSPVLKFEQYF. The full variable domain, its missing parts supplied by reference TRBV30 and TRBJ2-7, is SQTIHQWPATLVQPVGSPLSLECTVEGTSNPNLYWYRQAAGRGLQLLFYSVGIGQISSEVPQNLSASRPQDRQFILSSKKLLLSDSGFYLCAIHSPVLKFEQYFGPGTRLTVT.

V gene TRBV9 combines with J gene TRBJ2-3, with a weak D call TRBD2 (7 bases). V lost 4 bases, J lost 6 bases, and 18 bases lay in between. CDR3 length: 15 amino acids. Germline CDR1 SGDLS, CDR2 YYNGEE. As DNA, the CDR3 is TGTGCCAGCAGCCCATACGGGGGGCCCACGGATACGCAGTATTTT. Protein sequence: CASSPYGGPTDTQYF.

The chain uses TRBV27 and TRBJ2-5; D possibly corresponds to TRBD1 (5 bases). CDR1 and CDR2 (germline): MNHEY, SMNVEV (reference sequence). The CDR3 has 15 amino acids. Between the trimmed V and J ends, which lost 4 bases and 4 bases, there was a span of 16 bases. CDR3 protein: CASSSLGRVGETQYF. The CDR3 DNA sequence: TGTGCCAGCAGTTCCCTGGGCAGGGTAGGAGAGACCCAGTACTTC.

J is TRBJ2-7 and V is TRBV5-6; a weak D match, TRBD1 (6 bases). V was trimmed by 0 bases and J by 6 bases, leaving 10 bases between them. Germline V gene data show CDR1 as SGHDT and CDR2 as YYEEEE. There are 13 residues in the CDR3. CDR3 in amino acids: CASSLGSGAEQYF. CDR3 coding DNA: TGTGCCAGCAGCTTGGGTTCAGGGGCCGAGCAGTACTTC. The entire variable domain, with the rest obtained from reference TRBV5-6 and TRBJ2-7, is as follows: DAGVTQSPTHLIKTRGQQVTLRCSPKSGHDTVSWYQQALGQGPQFIFQYYEEEERQRGNFPDRFSGHQFPNYSSELNVNALLLGDSALYLCASSLGSGAEQYFGPGTRLTVT.

The table lists this clone with a count of one. The rearrangement uses TRBV28 and TRBJ2-7; 11 positions agree with TRBD1. This CDR3 spans 15 amino acids. The V segment lost 6 bases and the J segment 3 bases; nucleotides outside the gene matches: 7. Germline V gene data show CDR1 as MDHEN and CDR2 as SYDVKM. The CDR3 DNA reads as TGTGCCAGCAGGGTGACTGGGACAGGGGGCTACGAGCAGTACTTC. Translation gives CASRVTGTGGYEQYF.

This chain connects TRBV6-5 to TRBJ1-5; D not certain. Per germline, CDR1 MNHEY and CDR2 SVGAGI. The CDR3 spans 15 residues. V lost 0 bases and J 2 bases, leaving 8 bases between the germline ends. The CDR3 is CASSYSPGGNQPQHF. In DNA, the CDR3 is TGTGCCAGCAGTTACTCCCCCGGGGGCAATCAGCCCCAGCATTTT.

The genes are TRBV9 and TRBJ2-7; 9 bases are a match to TRBD2. Trimming removed 0 bases from V and 4 bases from J; junction bases left unmatched: 2. Germline lookup yields CDR1 SGDLS and CDR2 YYNGEE. The CDR3 loop spans 14 amino acids. CDR3 sequence: CASSVASGGYEQYF. The CDR3 bases are TGTGCCAGCAGCGTAGCGAGCGGGGGGTACGAGCAGTACTTC.

This clone was seen once. The chain has TRBV29-1 and TRBJ2-5; 15 bases fit TRBD2. The J segment lost 4 bases and the V segment lost 0 bases, leaving 9 bases of the junction unmatched. Germline CDR1 reads SQVTM; CDR2 reads ANQGSEA. There are 18 residues in the CDR3. The CDR3 sequence: CSVEDRGLAGGITETQYF. In DNA, the CDR3 is TGCAGCGTTGAAGATCGGGGACTAGCGGGAGGCATTACAGAGACCCAGTACTTC.

The count of this clone is one. The V call is TRBV5-4, the J call TRBJ2-7; 9 bases align to TRBD2. V lost 1 base and J lost 3; bases outside the gene matches: 11. Germline V gene data show CDR1 as SGHNT and CDR2 as YYREEE (reference sequence). This CDR3 is 17 amino acids long. This CDR3 is CASSLSIRTSDYYEQYF. CDR3 nucleotides: TGTGCCAGCAGCTTGTCAATCAGGACTAGCGATTACTACGAGCAGTACTTC. The complete variable domain, with remaining parts taken from reference TRBV5-4 and TRBJ2-7, reads ETGVTQSPTHLIKTRGQQVTLRCSSQSGHNTVSWYQQALGQGPQFIFQYYREEENGRGNFPPRFSGLQFPNYSSELNVNALELDDSALYLCASSLSIRTSDYYEQYFGPGTRLTVT.

This chain connects TRBV19 to TRBJ2-7; no definite D call. The V end lost 1 base, the J end lost 5 bases, and 12 bases lay between the germline ends. The CDR3 is made up of 14 amino acids. CDR1 and CDR2 from the germline V gene are LNHDA and SQIVND (reference sequence). The CDR3 here is CASSIGALANEQYF. CDR3 nucleotide sequence: TGTGCCAGTAGTATAGGAGCCCTCGCTAACGAGCAGTACTTC.

The chain joins TRBV27 to TRBJ2-1, with D perhaps TRBD2 (5 bases). The V and J ends lost 2 bases and 1 base respectively, with 6 bases between them. This CDR3 is 14 amino acids long. The germline gives CDR1 MNHEY, CDR2 SMNVEV (reference sequence). CDR3: CASSLRGSYNEQFF. CDR3 in DNA: TGTGCCAGCAGTTTACGCGGGTCCTACAATGAGCAGTTCTTC.

The rearrangement links TRBV9 to TRBJ2-5; 7 bases match TRBD1. Germline trimming cut 3 bases from V and 1 base from J; bases unmatched to any gene: 3. Germline V gene sequence: CDR1 SGDLS, CDR2 YYNGEE. CDR3 size: 14 residues. In DNA, the CDR3 is TGTGCCAGCAGCGGCCGGGACAGCCAAGAGACCCAGTACTTC. Translation: CASSGRDSQETQYF.

This clone appeared a single time. V and J are TRBV2 and TRBJ2-7; the match to TRBD1 covers 9 bases. The V and J ends lost 6 bases and 3 bases, in that order; junction bases with no gene match: 6. CDR3 length: 14 residues. Germline V lookup: CDR1 SNHLY, CDR2 FYNNEI. CDR3 nucleotides: TGTGCCAGCAGGGGACAGGGTTTTTACTACGAGCAGTACTTC. Translating it yields CASRGQGFYYEQYF.

The rearrangement uses TRBV29-1 and TRBJ1-2; D may be TRBD1 (6 bases). CDR1 and CDR2 (germline): SQVTM, ANQGSEA. This CDR3 is built from 12 residues. The V and J ends lost 2 bases and 8 bases respectively, with 12 bases between them. CDR3 bases: TGCAGCGTTGAAAGGGGGGGACTCGGCTACACCTTC. Amino acids: CSVERGGLGYTF. The whole variable domain, remainder taken from reference TRBV29-1 and TRBJ1-2, is SAVISQKPSRDICQRGTSLTIQCQVDSQVTMMFWYRQQPGQSLTLIATANQGSEATYESGFVIDKFPISRPNLTFSTLTVSNMSPEDSSIYLCSVERGGLGYTFGSGTRLTVV.

The chain combines TRBV7-8 with TRBJ1-2; tentative D call: TRBD1 (5 bases). This CDR3 has 13 residues. Germline V gene data show CDR1 as SGHVS and CDR2 as FQNEAQ. Trimming cost V 4 bases and J 8 bases, with 14 bases left between them. This chain's CDR3 is CASSYQGSGGYTF. The DNA of the CDR3 is TGTGCCAGCAGCTATCAGGGTTCTGGCGGCTACACCTTC.

V usage is TRBV2 and J usage is TRBJ2-2; 11 bases match TRBD1. Per germline, CDR1 SNHLY and CDR2 FYNNEI. With V trimmed by 11 bases and J by 2 bases, 1 base remained unmatched. CDR3 length equals 13 residues. The CDR3, as DNA: TGTGCCGGACAGGGGGCAAACACCGGGGAGCTGTTTTTT. Translated, it gives CAGQGANTGELFF.

The chain joins TRBV6-6 to TRBJ1-1; D gene ambiguous. V gave up 2 bases and J gave up 1 base, with 5 bases separating them. The CDR3 is made up of 13 amino acids. Germline V lookup: CDR1 MNHNY, CDR2 SVGAGI (reference sequence). The CDR3 bases are TGTGCCAGCAGTTACCCAGGGAACACTGAAGCTTTCTTT. Translation: CASSYPGNTEAFF.